This is a list of T cell receptor beta chains from one sample in a study of cytomegalovirus exposure and HLA in healthy donors. Only in-frame clones appear in the TCRdb table, and some are missing; sequencing was by immunoSEQ multiplex PCR. Altogether 100,000 to 150,000 clones are present, roughly 74% being singletons, with the ten largest covering roughly 7.2%. The sequencing input was PBMCs. The receptors come from a male donor in good health and CMV-seronegative. The CDR3 runs from the conserved cysteine through the conserved F or W. Each record gives: CDR3 protein, V gene, clone size, D gene, CDR3 length. A D gene is named only where the DNA matches it firmly. Only some rows state a clone size, as once, few, many or a class for expanded clones.

cdr3_aa: CASSISREQTQYF
v_call: TRBV11-2
clone_size: NA
d_call: NA
cdr3_length: 13

cdr3_aa: CASSLVSGGEETQYF
v_call: TRBV5-1
clone_size: NA
d_call: TRBD2
cdr3_length: 15

cdr3_aa: CASSLGLAVGEQFF
v_call: TRBV27
clone_size: NA
d_call: TRBD2
cdr3_length: 14

cdr3_aa: CASSLGPKSNQPQHF
v_call: TRBV5-6
clone_size: NA
d_call: NA
cdr3_length: 15

cdr3_aa: CASRTDRAEAFF
v_call: TRBV2
clone_size: NA
d_call: TRBD1
cdr3_length: 12

cdr3_aa: CAWSVRTRRTDTQYF
v_call: TRBV30
clone_size: NA
d_call: TRBD2
cdr3_length: 15

cdr3_aa: CASRSDRSPYSPLHF
v_call: TRBV28
clone_size: NA
d_call: NA
cdr3_length: 15

cdr3_aa: CASSQGLAGGVQETQYF
v_call: TRBV4-1
clone_size: NA
d_call: TRBD2
cdr3_length: 17

cdr3_aa: CASSRTGSNEQYF
v_call: TRBV7-9
clone_size: NA
d_call: NA
cdr3_length: 13

cdr3_aa: CASSFKLAGVPSYEQYF
v_call: TRBV28
clone_size: NA
d_call: TRBD2
cdr3_length: 17

cdr3_aa: CASSQPLGTGGEQYF
v_call: TRBV16
clone_size: NA
d_call: TRBD1
cdr3_length: 15

cdr3_aa: CSVEGSSSTDTQYF
v_call: TRBV29-1
clone_size: few
d_call: NA
cdr3_length: 14

cdr3_aa: CASSYGSEQYF
v_call: TRBV6-1
clone_size: once
d_call: NA
cdr3_length: 11

cdr3_aa: CASSPQGAGVTGELFF
v_call: TRBV28
clone_size: NA
d_call: TRBD1
cdr3_length: 16

cdr3_aa: CASSFSASGRRWQFF
v_call: TRBV28
clone_size: NA
d_call: TRBD2
cdr3_length: 15

cdr3_aa: CASSFDRDTGELFF
v_call: TRBV5-4
clone_size: NA
d_call: TRBD1
cdr3_length: 14

cdr3_aa: CASSLNRGNQPQHF
v_call: TRBV27
clone_size: NA
d_call: TRBD1
cdr3_length: 14

cdr3_aa: CASSQPQRFTYEQYF
v_call: TRBV18
clone_size: NA
d_call: NA
cdr3_length: 15

cdr3_aa: CASVALSGNTIYF
v_call: TRBV6-5
clone_size: NA
d_call: NA
cdr3_length: 13

cdr3_aa: CATSRDPAGNNEQFF
v_call: TRBV15
clone_size: NA
d_call: NA
cdr3_length: 15

cdr3_aa: CASSPSGYTGELFF
v_call: TRBV14
clone_size: once
d_call: NA
cdr3_length: 14

cdr3_aa: CASRSGANTGELFF
v_call: TRBV10-2
clone_size: NA
d_call: TRBD2
cdr3_length: 14

cdr3_aa: CASSQSTGVANYGYTF
v_call: TRBV4-3
clone_size: NA
d_call: TRBD1
cdr3_length: 16

cdr3_aa: CASRWGVGEQYF
v_call: TRBV5-1
clone_size: NA
d_call: NA
cdr3_length: 12

cdr3_aa: CASSQITGVFSYEQYF
v_call: TRBV28
clone_size: NA
d_call: NA
cdr3_length: 16

cdr3_aa: CASSSPGDNTEAFF
v_call: TRBV28
clone_size: NA
d_call: NA
cdr3_length: 14

cdr3_aa: CASSLEATGNTIYF
v_call: TRBV11-2
clone_size: NA
d_call: NA
cdr3_length: 14

cdr3_aa: CASSHDRRQETQYF
v_call: TRBV6-5
clone_size: NA
d_call: NA
cdr3_length: 14

cdr3_aa: CASSYGTGVGTDTQYF
v_call: TRBV6-5
clone_size: NA
d_call: TRBD1
cdr3_length: 16

cdr3_aa: CASSPGTYQETQYF
v_call: TRBV11-1
clone_size: NA
d_call: NA
cdr3_length: 14

cdr3_aa: CASSPTGGMVTEAFF
v_call: TRBV7-3
clone_size: NA
d_call: TRBD1
cdr3_length: 15

cdr3_aa: CASSGLGQGNTGELFF
v_call: TRBV4-1
clone_size: NA
d_call: TRBD1
cdr3_length: 16

cdr3_aa: CASSFKGQSPDEQYF
v_call: TRBV6-9
clone_size: NA
d_call: TRBD1
cdr3_length: 15

cdr3_aa: CASSPYGRGTEAFF
v_call: TRBV27
clone_size: NA
d_call: NA
cdr3_length: 14